A selection of T cell receptor beta chains follows, all from one sample in a study of memory CD4+ T cells and cytomegalovirus serostatus. Some clones are missing from TCRdb's copy, which holds only in-frame ones; the method was immunoSEQ multiplex PCR. Of some 47,000 clones listed, under 80% are singletons. The sample consisted of memory CD4+ T cells from blood. The receptors here all came from an adult in good health and CMV-seronegative. The CDR3 runs from the conserved cysteine through the conserved F or W. Each record gives: J gene, D gene, V gene, clone size, CDR3 DNA, CDR3 protein. The D gene is left open where the match is weak. Size tells how often a clone was seen (once, few, many) or the class of an expanded clone, and some rows leave it out.

TRBJ1-5 | TRBD1 | TRBV28 | NA | TGTGCCAGCAAAGCGGGACAGGGGAATCAGCCCCAGCATTTT | CASKAGQGNQPQHF
TRBJ1-5 | TRBD1 | TRBV7-2 | NA | TGTGCCAGCAGCTACGGGACAGCCAATCAGCCCCAGCATTTT | CASSYGTANQPQHF
TRBJ1-4 | NA | TRBV19 | few | TGTGCCAGTAGTATACGAAGGGAAAAACTGTTTTTT | CASSIRREKLFF
TRBJ1-5 | NA | TRBV6-5 | once | TGTGCCAGCAGCCGGGCCGTGGGCGGCAATCAGCCCCAGCATTTT | CASSRAVGGNQPQHF
TRBJ1-2 | NA | TRBV28 | NA | TGTGCCAGCAGTTTTGGTGGCAACTATGGCTACACCTTC | CASSFGGNYGYTF
TRBJ2-3 | NA | TRBV29-1 | NA | TGCAGCTCCATCCTGGGTGGAGATACGCAGTATTTT | CSSILGGDTQYF
TRBJ1-2 | TRBD1 | TRBV7-8 | NA | TGTGCCAGCAGCTTAAGGGGGCGGGGGGTGAGGTATGGCTACACCTTC | CASSLRGRGVRYGYTF
TRBJ2-2 | NA | TRBV2 | NA | TGTGCCAGCAGTAATGGGGCCCTTAACACCGGGGAGCTGTTTTTT | CASSNGALNTGELFF
TRBJ2-3 | NA | TRBV30 | NA | TGTGCCTGGAGGACAGCTAGCACAGATACGCAGTATTTT | CAWRTASTDTQYF
TRBJ1-1 | TRBD1 | TRBV29-1 | NA | TGCAGCGTCCAACCCGGGACAGGCCCCGCTTTCTTT | CSVQPGTGPAFF
TRBJ2-2 | NA | TRBV4-2 | NA | TGTGCCAGCAGCCGAGTTGGTGACACCGGGGAGCTGTTTTTT | CASSRVGDTGELFF
TRBJ1-1 | TRBD1 | TRBV29-1 | NA | TGCAGCGTTAAACAGGGGATTAACACTGAAGCTTTCTTT | CSVKQGINTEAFF
TRBJ1-5 | NA | TRBV18 | few | TGTGCCAGCTCACTCCTCCTAGGCGGGCCCCAGCATTTT | CASSLLLGGPQHF
TRBJ2-3 | TRBD2 | TRBV5-6 | NA | TGTGCCAGCAACACCCTCGGGGGGAGGGGAGATACGCAGTATTTT | CASNTLGGRGDTQYF
TRBJ1-3 | TRBD1 | TRBV28 | once | TGTGCCAGCAGTTCCACCTTGGGACAGGGCTCTGGAAACACCATATATTTT | CASSSTLGQGSGNTIYF
TRBJ1-6 | NA | TRBV9 | NA | TGTGCCAGCAGCCTTCACGATAATTCACCCCTCCACTTT | CASSLHDNSPLHF
TRBJ1-2 | NA | TRBV5-1 | NA | TGCGCCAGCAGCCAAAGCGGGGGATCGTATGGCTACACCTTC | CASSQSGGSYGYTF
TRBJ2-1 | TRBD2 | TRBV6-5 | NA | TGTGCCAGCAGGAAGCGGGGGAACAATGAGCAGTTCTTC | CASRKRGNNEQFF
TRBJ2-3 | NA | TRBV2 | NA | TGTGCCATCCTCGGAGGGGGCCTAAGTCGCACAGATACGCAGTATTTT | CAILGGGLSRTDTQYF
TRBJ1-1 | TRBD1 | TRBV2 | NA | TGTGCCAGCAGTTTGGTCAGGGGGCGTAGTGAAGCTTTCTTT | CASSLVRGRSEAFF
TRBJ1-5 | NA | TRBV4-3 | NA | TGCGCCAGCAGTCACGGGAATGAGCCCCAGCATTTT | CASSHGNEPQHF
TRBJ2-7 | NA | TRBV4-2 | NA | TGTGCCAGCAGCCATCCCGACAGGTCGTACGAGCAGTACTTC | CASSHPDRSYEQYF
TRBJ1-5 | NA | TRBV7-9 | NA | TGTGCCAGCAGCCCCTCCGCGACTAATCAGCCCCAGCATTTT | CASSPSATNQPQHF
TRBJ1-1 | NA | TRBV5-6 | few | TGTGCCAGCAGCTTGGGTCTAGGAGCAGGGACGAACACTGAAGCTTTCTTT | CASSLGLGAGTNTEAFF
TRBJ1-2 | TRBD1 | TRBV27 | NA | TGTGCCAGCAGTTTACTCGGGACAGGGGAGTCCGCTAACTATGGCTACACCTTC | CASSLLGTGESANYGYTF
TRBJ1-6 | NA | TRBV30 | few | TGTGCCTGGAGTGTACCTGGGGGCTCCTATAATTCACCCCTCCACTTT | CAWSVPGGSYNSPLHF
TRBJ1-6 | NA | TRBV7-2 | NA | TGTGCCAGCAGCTTAGCGCAGATTTCACCCCTCCACTTT | CASSLAQISPLHF
TRBJ2-1 | TRBD2 | TRBV5-1 | NA | TGCGCCAGCAGCTTGGCCGGGGGGAATGAGCAGTTCTTC | CASSLAGGNEQFF
TRBJ2-3 | NA | TRBV11-1 | NA | TGTGCCAGCAGCTTTAGTATGGGATTAGATACGCAGTATTTT | CASSFSMGLDTQYF
TRBJ1-6 | NA | TRBV5-1 | NA | TGCGCCACATCCGAGGGAAGTGGAAGGTCACCCCTCCACTTT | CATSEGSGRSPLHF
TRBJ2-7 | NA | TRBV5-6 | NA | TGTGCCAGCAGCTTAGTCCTACAGGCCAACGACGAGCAGTACTTC | CASSLVLQANDEQYF
TRBJ1-1 | NA | TRBV6-5 | NA | TGTGCCAGCAGTACCCGACAGACTATGAACACTGAAGCTTTCTTT | CASSTRQTMNTEAFF
TRBJ2-1 | NA | TRBV19 | once | TGTGCCAGTAAACGGGGAGGCAATGAGCAGTTCTTC | CASKRGGNEQFF
TRBJ1-2 | TRBD1 | TRBV19 | few | TGTGCCAGTAGTGCACCGGGACAGGGGGCTCTTGGCTACACCTTC | CASSAPGQGALGYTF
TRBJ1-2 | TRBD1 | TRBV10-3 | NA | TGTGCCATCAGGGGGGACAGCTATGGCTACACCTTC | CAIRGDSYGYTF
TRBJ2-1 | TRBD2 | TRBV7-6 | NA | TGTGCCAGCAGCTTAGTCGGGGGGGATGAGCAGTTCTTC | CASSLVGGDEQFF
TRBJ1-4 | NA | TRBV7-8 | NA | TGTGCCAGCAGCCTCAACTATGCAACTAATGAAAAACTGTTTTTT | CASSLNYATNEKLFF
TRBJ2-4 | NA | TRBV5-6 | NA | TGTGCCAGCAGCTTAGGACAGCTTCTAGCCAAAAACATTCAGTACTTC | CASSLGQLLAKNIQYF
TRBJ2-5 | NA | TRBV7-2 | NA | TGTGCCAGCAGTCAGGACCTGGAGACCCAGTACTTC | CASSQDLETQYF
TRBJ1-5 | TRBD1 | TRBV19 | NA | TGTGCCAGTAGTACCGATCGGGGGACAGGGGGCCGACAGCCCCAGCATTTT | CASSTDRGTGGRQPQHF
TRBJ2-3 | NA | TRBV7-2 | NA | TGTGCCAGCAGCTGGGCAGATACGCAGTATTTT | CASSWADTQYF
TRBJ1-2 | TRBD1 | TRBV5-1 | few | TGCGCCAGCAGCCCGGGGACAGTTAACTATGGCTACACCTTC | CASSPGTVNYGYTF
TRBJ2-5 | NA | TRBV5-1 | NA | TGCGCCAGCAGCTCCGATAACAGGGATAAGACCCAGTACTTC | CASSSDNRDKTQYF
TRBJ2-1 | TRBD1 | TRBV2 | NA | TGTGCCAGCAGTGTCCAGGGGGCGGGGAATGAGCAGTTCTTC | CASSVQGAGNEQFF
TRBJ1-1 | NA | TRBV6-5 | NA | TGTGCCAGCACCCCCAGAGGGGGGAACACTGAAGCTTTCTTT | CASTPRGGNTEAFF
TRBJ1-2 | TRBD1 | TRBV7-9 | NA | TGTGCCAGCAGCTTGACAGGGGCAAACTATGGCTACACCTTC | CASSLTGANYGYTF
TRBJ2-3 | TRBD2 | TRBV7-2 | NA | TGTGCCAGCAGAAAAGGGCGGGGGGGCGGTTCGGCGCAGTATTTT | CASRKGRGGGSAQYF
TRBJ2-2 | NA | TRBV7-9 | NA | TGTGCCAGCAGCAGAGGAGGGGACACCGGGGAGCTGTTTTTT | CASSRGGDTGELFF
TRBJ2-7 | TRBD2 | TRBV6-5 | NA | TGTGCCAGCAGTTACGGGACTAGCGCCTACGAGCAGTACTTC | CASSYGTSAYEQYF
TRBJ1-6 | NA | TRBV6-6 | NA | TGTGCCATCCGGGGGGGCAACAATTCACCCCTCCACTTT | CAIRGGNNSPLHF
TRBJ1-1 | NA | TRBV11-3 | NA | TGTGCCAGCAGCTTAGGATCGGGGGAGTTGGCTTTCTTT | CASSLGSGELAFF
TRBJ2-1 | TRBD2 | TRBV5-6 | NA | TGTGCCAGCAGCTCGTGGCTTGGACTAGCGGGGGGATACAATGAGCAGTTCTTC | CASSSWLGLAGGYNEQFF